These T cell receptor beta chains were read from a single sample in a study of human T cells and chemical hapten exposure. TCRdb recomputed calls from the RACE reads with MiXCR, one row per CDR3 protein. The data contain 30,000 to 40,000 distinct CDR3 sequences, 12% of them singletons. The sample in question was whole blood, obtained in connection with sensitization to the hapten diphenylcyclopropenone (DPC). These receptors were taken from a woman between 40 and 55 years old with alopecia areata. Some clones in this sample may be carry-over from other donors' samples. CDR3s include the opening cysteine and the closing phenylalanine or tryptophan. D genes are given only for firm matches. Clone size appears in some rows only: once, few, many, or a class for an expanded clone.

clone_size: few; d_call: .; v_call: TRBV18; j_call: TRBJ1-6; cdr3_aa: CASSPPSSSYNSPLHF; cdr3_nt: TGTGCCAGCTCACCACCGTCCAGCTCCTATAATTCACCCCTCCACTTT
clone_size: .; d_call: .; v_call: TRBV19; j_call: TRBJ1-5; cdr3_aa: CASSAPGTSRNQPQHF; cdr3_nt: TGTGCCAGTAGTGCTCCCGGAACGAGTCGCAATCAGCCCCAGCATTTT
clone_size: many; d_call: .; v_call: TRBV29-1; j_call: TRBJ1-1; cdr3_aa: CSGSQSNTEAFF; cdr3_nt: TGCAGCGGCTCACAGTCGAACACTGAAGCTTTCTTT
clone_size: few; d_call: TRBD2; v_call: TRBV5-1; j_call: TRBJ2-7; cdr3_aa: CASSPTAGYGEQYF; cdr3_nt: TGCGCCAGCAGCCCGACAGCGGGATATGGGGAGCAGTACTTC
clone_size: many; d_call: .; v_call: TRBV9; j_call: TRBJ2-3; cdr3_aa: CASSGDTQYF; cdr3_nt: TGTGCCAGCAGCGGAGATACGCAGTATTTT
clone_size: many; d_call: .; v_call: TRBV11-2; j_call: TRBJ2-1; cdr3_aa: CASSLFEGNHEQFF; cdr3_nt: TGTGCCAGCAGCTTATTTGAGGGGAACCATGAGCAGTTCTTC
clone_size: many; d_call: .; v_call: TRBV29-1; j_call: TRBJ1-2; cdr3_aa: CSVEGGQRYTF; cdr3_nt: TGCAGCGTTGAAGGTGGACAGCGCTACACCTTC
clone_size: many; d_call: .; v_call: TRBV18; j_call: TRBJ1-2; cdr3_aa: CASSPRTEHYGYTF; cdr3_nt: TGTGCCAGCTCACCACGTACAGAACACTATGGCTACACCTTC
clone_size: many; d_call: TRBD2; v_call: TRBV28; j_call: TRBJ2-1; cdr3_aa: CASSFQPGLGFF; cdr3_nt: TGTGCCAGCAGTTTTCAGCCGGGACTAGGTTTCTTC
clone_size: many; d_call: TRBD1; v_call: TRBV3-1; j_call: TRBJ1-3; cdr3_aa: CASSPGTENTIYF; cdr3_nt: TGTGCCAGCAGCCCGGGGACAGAAAACACCATATATTTT
clone_size: many; d_call: .; v_call: TRBV4-3; j_call: TRBJ2-7; cdr3_aa: CASSQEGGEQYF; cdr3_nt: TGCGCCAGCAGCCAAGAAGGAGGCGAGCAGTACTTC
clone_size: many; d_call: TRBD1; v_call: TRBV28; j_call: TRBJ1-1; cdr3_aa: CASSTRGEAFF; cdr3_nt: TGTGCCAGCAGCACCAGGGGGGAAGCTTTCTTT
clone_size: many; d_call: TRBD1; v_call: TRBV29-1; j_call: TRBJ1-2; cdr3_aa: CSVGQGMEGGYTF; cdr3_nt: TGCAGCGTCGGACAGGGCATGGAGGGCGGCTACACCTTC
clone_size: .; d_call: TRBD1; v_call: TRBV28; j_call: TRBJ2-7; cdr3_aa: CASSLPDRDEQYF; cdr3_nt: TGTGCCAGCAGTTTACCCGACAGGGACGAGCAGTACTTC
clone_size: .; d_call: .; v_call: TRBV5-1; j_call: TRBJ1-6; cdr3_aa: CASSVDTGRNSPLHF; cdr3_nt: TGCGCCAGCAGCGTAGATACAGGGAGGAATTCACCCCTCCACTTT
clone_size: few; d_call: .; v_call: TRBV28; j_call: TRBJ1-5; cdr3_aa: CASSLWGAAQHF; cdr3_nt: TGTGCCAGCAGTTTGTGGGGGGCGGCCCAGCATTTT
clone_size: few; d_call: .; v_call: TRBV5-1; j_call: TRBJ1-6; cdr3_aa: CASSSFGDSPLHF; cdr3_nt: TGCGCCAGCAGCTCATTCGGGGACTCACCCCTCCACTTT
clone_size: many; d_call: .; v_call: TRBV5-1; j_call: TRBJ2-7; cdr3_aa: CASSPWGTYEQYF; cdr3_nt: TGCGCCAGCAGCCCCTGGGGCACCTACGAGCAGTACTTC
clone_size: few; d_call: .; v_call: TRBV12-2; j_call: TRBJ2-6; cdr3_aa: CASRPPGAAGRANVLTF; cdr3_nt: TGTGCAAGTCGCCCCCCGGGTGCCGCTGGGCGGGCCAACGTCCTGACTTTC
clone_size: .; d_call: TRBD2; v_call: TRBV7-3; j_call: TRBJ2-3; cdr3_aa: CASSLGGTSGINTQYF; cdr3_nt: TGTGCCAGCAGCTTAGGGGGGACTAGCGGGATTAATACGCAGTATTTT
clone_size: .; d_call: .; v_call: TRBV28; j_call: TRBJ1-5; cdr3_aa: CASIQNSNQPQHF; cdr3_nt: TGTGCAAGCATACAGAATAGTAATCAGCCCCAGCATTTT
clone_size: few; d_call: .; v_call: TRBV4-1; j_call: TRBJ2-7; cdr3_aa: CASSQVGGKGHEQYF; cdr3_nt: TGCGCCAGCAGCCAAGTCGGAGGGAAAGGCCACGAGCAGTACTTC
clone_size: many; d_call: .; v_call: TRBV12-3/TRBV12-4; j_call: TRBJ2-6; cdr3_aa: CASSPDLSGANVLTF; cdr3_nt: TGTGCCAGCAGTCCCGACCTCTCTGGGGCCAACGTCCTGACTTTC
clone_size: few; d_call: .; v_call: TRBV6-2/TRBV6-3; j_call: TRBJ2-7; cdr3_aa: CASRTPSYEQYF; cdr3_nt: TGTGCCAGTAGGACGCCTTCCTACGAGCAGTACTTC
clone_size: many; d_call: .; v_call: TRBV6-1; j_call: TRBJ1-1; cdr3_aa: CASSPRTDMNTEAFF; cdr3_nt: TGTGCCAGCAGTCCTAGGACCGACATGAACACTGAAGCTTTCTTT
clone_size: many; d_call: TRBD1; v_call: TRBV30; j_call: TRBJ1-2; cdr3_aa: CAWSVVHRGSYGYTF; cdr3_nt: TGTGCCTGGAGTGTAGTCCACAGGGGATCCTATGGCTACACCTTC
clone_size: many; d_call: .; v_call: TRBV28; j_call: TRBJ2-1; cdr3_aa: CASSFHQGYNEQFF; cdr3_nt: TGTGCCAGCAGTTTCCACCAGGGCTACAATGAGCAGTTCTTC
clone_size: few; d_call: .; v_call: TRBV11-2; j_call: TRBJ2-1; cdr3_aa: CASSLDGYNEQFF; cdr3_nt: TGTGCCAGCAGCTTAGACGGCTACAATGAGCAGTTCTTC
clone_size: few; d_call: .; v_call: TRBV20-1; j_call: TRBJ1-1; cdr3_aa: CSARDQNTEAFF; cdr3_nt: TGCAGTGCTAGAGATCAGAACACTGAAGCTTTCTTT
clone_size: .; d_call: .; v_call: TRBV7-8; j_call: TRBJ2-7; cdr3_aa: CASSFGTTYEQYF; cdr3_nt: TGTGCCAGCAGCTTCGGGACGACCTACGAGCAGTACTTC
clone_size: .; d_call: TRBD1; v_call: TRBV7-2; j_call: TRBJ2-1; cdr3_aa: CASSFRPGTGQTDEQFF; cdr3_nt: TGTGCCAGCAGCTTCCGCCCCGGGACAGGACAAACAGATGAGCAGTTCTTC
clone_size: many; d_call: .; v_call: TRBV7-3; j_call: TRBJ1-1; cdr3_aa: CASSTQEGTEAFF; cdr3_nt: TGTGCCAGCAGCACACAGGAGGGGACTGAAGCTTTCTTT
clone_size: many; d_call: .; v_call: TRBV5-1; j_call: TRBJ2-1; cdr3_aa: CASSFPGRGNEQFF; cdr3_nt: TGCGCCAGCAGCTTCCCAGGCAGGGGCAATGAGCAGTTCTTC
clone_size: .; d_call: .; v_call: TRBV7-8; j_call: TRBJ2-1; cdr3_aa: CASSLAGGPLHEQFF; cdr3_nt: TGTGCCAGCAGCTTAGCGGGGGGACCTCTGCATGAGCAGTTCTTC